The rows below give T cell receptor beta chains drawn from one sample of a study of shared clonotypes between healthy human individuals. The method was immunoSEQ multiplex PCR; TCRdb's version includes in-frame clones alone and lacks a portion of them. The sample yields over 2 million clones, approximately 95% seen once. Sequencing was performed on naive CD4+ T cells sorted from blood. Receptors originate from a young man in good health. Both conserved end residues are part of each CDR3. The order of the fields is V gene, J gene, D gene, clone size, CDR3 protein, CDR3 DNA. The D gene is left open where the match is weak. Clone size appears in some rows only: once, few, many, or a class for an expanded clone.

TRBV30	TRBJ2-3	.	.	CAWSGGLTDTQYF	TGTGCCTGGAGTGGGGGCTTGACAGATACGCAGTATTTT
TRBV7-9	TRBJ1-1	TRBD1	.	CASSFQGALNTEAFF	TGTGCCAGCAGCTTCCAGGGGGCTTTGAACACTGAAGCTTTCTTT
TRBV6-1	TRBJ1-4	.	.	CASSERQGGKLFF	TGTGCCAGCAGTGAAAGGCAGGGCGGAAAACTGTTTTTT
TRBV6-5	TRBJ2-3	TRBD2	.	CASSYPGREGTDTQYF	TGTGCCAGCAGTTACCCAGGGAGGGAGGGCACAGATACGCAGTATTTT
TRBV7-2	TRBJ1-5	.	.	CASSLGASNQPQHF	TGTGCCAGCAGCTTAGGCGCCAGCAATCAGCCCCAGCATTTT
TRBV18	TRBJ2-7	.	.	CASALMEGHEQYF	TGTGCCAGCGCACTGATGGAGGGCCACGAGCAGTACTTC
TRBV19	TRBJ2-3	.	.	CATRAGGDTQYF	TGTGCCACGCGAGCAGGTGGAGATACGCAGTATTTT
TRBV7-2	TRBJ2-7	.	.	CASSASRRGLSYEQYF	TGTGCCAGCAGCGCTTCGAGGAGGGGTCTCTCCTACGAGCAGTACTTC
TRBV5-1	TRBJ2-6	.	.	CASSLRGSGANVLTF	TGCGCCAGCAGCTTGAGGGGATCTGGGGCCAACGTCCTGACTTTC
TRBV4-2	TRBJ2-6	.	.	CASSQERSSGANVLTF	TGTGCCAGCAGCCAAGAGCGGAGCTCTGGGGCCAACGTCCTGACTTTC
TRBV25-1	TRBJ1-1	.	.	CASSENTEAFF	TGTGCCAGCAGTGAAAATACCGAAGCTTTCTTT
TRBV2	TRBJ1-2	.	.	CASSEGPVPNYGYTF	TGTGCCAGCAGTGAAGGGCCCGTACCTAACTATGGCTACACCTTC
TRBV9	TRBJ2-2	.	.	CASSVGGSPNTGELFF	TGTGCCAGCAGCGTAGGGGGCAGCCCGAACACCGGGGAGCTGTTTTTT
TRBV7-2	TRBJ1-2	.	.	CASSISSDRANYGYTF	TGTGCCAGCAGCATCTCGTCCGACAGAGCTAACTATGGCTACACCTTC
TRBV6-5	TRBJ2-7	TRBD1	once	CASSYMGQGYEQYF	TGTGCCAGCAGTTACATGGGACAGGGCTACGAGCAGTACTTC
TRBV6-1	TRBJ2-7	TRBD1	.	CASISRDSSYEQYF	TGTGCCAGTATATCTCGGGACAGTTCCTACGAGCAGTACTTC
TRBV11-2	TRBJ2-1	TRBD2	.	CASSTSGGVVNEQFF	TGTGCCAGCAGTACCAGCGGGGGGGTGGTGAATGAGCAGTTCTTC
TRBV5-4	TRBJ1-4	TRBD1	once	CASSVGGQNEKLFF	TGTGCCAGCAGCGTGGGGGGACAGAATGAAAAACTGTTTTTT
TRBV18	TRBJ2-1	.	once	CASSPQEMNNEQFF	TGTGCCAGCTCACCCCAGGAGATGAACAATGAGCAGTTCTTC
TRBV30	TRBJ1-1	.	.	CAWSDSNTEAFF	TGTGCCTGGAGCGACTCGAACACTGAAGCTTTCTTT
TRBV28	TRBJ1-2	.	.	CASSFIFAGGYTF	TGTGCCAGCAGTTTCATTTTTGCGGGTGGCTACACCTTC
TRBV7-9	TRBJ2-7	.	.	CASSFDREGFEQYF	TGTGCCAGCAGCTTTGACAGGGAGGGATTCGAGCAGTACTTC
TRBV5-6	TRBJ1-5	.	once	CASSSSTNQPQHF	TGTGCCAGCAGCTCCTCCACCAATCAGCCCCAGCATTTT
TRBV9	TRBJ2-3	.	.	CASSVSRTWGDTQYF	TGTGCCAGCAGCGTATCCCGGACTTGGGGAGATACGCAGTATTTT
TRBV9	TRBJ2-2	.	.	CASSPIFVPTGELFF	TGTGCCAGCAGCCCGATTTTTGTCCCTACCGGGGAGCTGTTTTTT
TRBV6-5	TRBJ2-7	.	.	CASSYSQGPAYEQYF	TGTGCCAGCAGTTACTCCCAGGGCCCCGCCTACGAGCAGTACTTC
TRBV6-5	TRBJ2-1	TRBD1	.	CASSYSTGAPNEQFF	TGTGCCAGCAGTTACTCGACAGGGGCCCCCAATGAGCAGTTCTTC
TRBV5-1	TRBJ2-7	.	.	CASWSGPGIFNEQYF	TGCGCCAGCTGGAGTGGGCCAGGGATCTTCAACGAGCAGTACTTC
TRBV2	TRBJ1-2	TRBD1	.	CASSDETGGYGYTF	TGTGCCAGCAGTGACGAGACAGGGGGCTATGGCTACACCTTC
TRBV10-3	TRBJ1-6	.	.	CAIKVGVNSPLHF	TGTGCCATCAAAGTTGGAGTCAATTCACCCCTCCACTTT
TRBV2	TRBJ1-2	.	once	CASSESEDYGYTF	TGTGCCAGCAGTGAATCAGAGGACTATGGCTACACCTTC
TRBV6-6	TRBJ2-2	.	.	CASSSGLPSGELFF	TGTGCCAGCAGCTCCGGACTACCCTCCGGGGAGCTGTTTTTT
TRBV6-1	TRBJ1-1	.	.	CASSSVGGTEAFF	TGTGCCAGCAGTTCTGTGGGGGGCACTGAAGCTTTCTTT
TRBV5-6	TRBJ1-1	.	.	CASSLGRGNRNTEAFF	TGTGCCAGCAGCTTGGGCAGGGGTAATCGGAACACTGAAGCTTTCTTT
TRBV2	TRBJ2-7	TRBD2	.	CASSEAPAGGEQYF	TGTGCCAGCAGTGAAGCGCCAGCGGGAGGGGAGCAGTACTTC
TRBV30	TRBJ2-6	.	.	CAMTDSTGANVLTF	TGTGCAATGACTGACAGTACTGGGGCCAACGTCCTGACTTTC
TRBV10-2	TRBJ1-5	.	.	CASSGGTPFQPQHF	TGCGCCAGCAGTGGAGGGACACCCTTCCAGCCCCAGCATTTT
TRBV7-9	TRBJ2-5	.	.	CASSLGLMDSQETQYF	TGTGCCAGCAGCTTAGGCCTTATGGACAGCCAAGAGACCCAGTACTTC
TRBV18	TRBJ2-3	TRBD1	.	CASSPVWTGGTDTQYF	TGTGCCAGCTCACCAGTCTGGACAGGGGGAACAGATACGCAGTATTTT
TRBV9	TRBJ2-1	.	.	CASSVGHATAAYNEQFF	TGTGCCAGCAGCGTAGGGCACGCCACAGCGGCCTACAATGAGCAGTTCTTC
TRBV5-1	TRBJ1-2	TRBD1	once	CASSPGTGNYGYTF	TGCGCCAGCAGCCCAGGGACAGGGAACTATGGCTACACCTTC
TRBV5-5	TRBJ2-6	.	.	CASSLVSGANVLTF	TGTGCCAGCAGCTTGGTTTCTGGGGCCAACGTCCTGACTTTC
TRBV6-4	TRBJ1-1	TRBD1	.	CASSKNRGTEAFF	TGTGCCAGCAGCAAGAACAGGGGCACTGAAGCTTTCTTT
TRBV7-2	TRBJ2-5	.	.	CASSLDRAGTQYF	TGTGCCAGCAGCTTGGACCGTGCGGGGACCCAGTACTTC
TRBV5-4	TRBJ2-2	.	.	CASTSGTWNTGELFF	TGTGCCAGCACCTCCGGGACCTGGAACACCGGGGAGCTGTTTTTT
TRBV6-6	TRBJ2-7	.	.	CASSRGGGPYEQYF	TGTGCCAGCAGTAGAGGGGGGGGGCCCTACGAGCAGTACTTC
TRBV28	TRBJ1-1	TRBD1	.	CASSLRQGVFTEAFF	TGTGCCAGCAGTTTACGACAGGGGGTCTTTACTGAAGCTTTCTTT